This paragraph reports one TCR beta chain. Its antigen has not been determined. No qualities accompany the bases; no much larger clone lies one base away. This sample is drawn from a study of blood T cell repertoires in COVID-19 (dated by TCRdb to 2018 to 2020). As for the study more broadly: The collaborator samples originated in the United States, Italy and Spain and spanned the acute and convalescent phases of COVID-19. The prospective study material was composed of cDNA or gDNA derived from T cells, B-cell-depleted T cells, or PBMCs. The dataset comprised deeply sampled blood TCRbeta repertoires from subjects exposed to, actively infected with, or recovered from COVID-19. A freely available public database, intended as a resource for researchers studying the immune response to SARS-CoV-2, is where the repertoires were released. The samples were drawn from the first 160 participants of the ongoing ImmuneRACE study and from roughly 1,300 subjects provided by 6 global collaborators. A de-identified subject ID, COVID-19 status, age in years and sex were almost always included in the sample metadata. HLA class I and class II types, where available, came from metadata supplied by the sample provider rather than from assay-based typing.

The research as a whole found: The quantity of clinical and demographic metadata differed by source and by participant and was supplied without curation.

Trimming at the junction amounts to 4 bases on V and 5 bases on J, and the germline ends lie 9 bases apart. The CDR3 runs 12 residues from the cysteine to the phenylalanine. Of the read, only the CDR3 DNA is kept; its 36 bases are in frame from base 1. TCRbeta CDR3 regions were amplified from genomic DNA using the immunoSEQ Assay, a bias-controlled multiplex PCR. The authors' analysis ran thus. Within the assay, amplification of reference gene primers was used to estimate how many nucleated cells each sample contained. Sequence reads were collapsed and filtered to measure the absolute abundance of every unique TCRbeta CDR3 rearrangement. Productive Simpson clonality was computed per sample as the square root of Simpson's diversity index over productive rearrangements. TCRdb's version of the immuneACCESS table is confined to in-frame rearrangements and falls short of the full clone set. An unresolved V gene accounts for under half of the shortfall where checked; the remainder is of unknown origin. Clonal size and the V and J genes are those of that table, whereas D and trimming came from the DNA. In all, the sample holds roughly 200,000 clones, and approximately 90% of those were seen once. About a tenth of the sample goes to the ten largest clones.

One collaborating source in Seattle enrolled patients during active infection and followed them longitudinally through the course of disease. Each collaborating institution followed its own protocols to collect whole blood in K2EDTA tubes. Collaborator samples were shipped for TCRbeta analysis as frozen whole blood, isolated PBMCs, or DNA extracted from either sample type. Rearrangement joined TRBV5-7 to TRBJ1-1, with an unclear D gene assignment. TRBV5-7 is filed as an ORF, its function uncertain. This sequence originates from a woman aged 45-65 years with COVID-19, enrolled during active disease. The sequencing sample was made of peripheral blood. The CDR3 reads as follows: CASSPNETEAFF. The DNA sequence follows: TGTGCCAGCAGCCCGAATGAGACTGAAGCTTTCTTT.